In this sample, the clone carrying this T cell receptor beta chain turned up many times. Trimming pared 4 bases from V and 1 base from J, leaving 7 bases between. The CDR3 consists of 13 residues. Germline values: CDR1 SQVTM, CDR2 ANQGSEA. The source of the sample is a study of T cell repertoires in cytomegalovirus infection. Each CDR3 protein gets one entry after TCRdb re-called the reads with MiXCR. The table lists around 210,000 distinct CDR3 sequences, roughly 6.5% of them singletons. The sequence was collected from a human donor in good health (CMV status not recorded). Some clones in this sample may be carry-over from other donors' samples. Sequencing was carried out using PBMCs. The chain recombines TRBV29-1 with TRBJ1-4; D gene ambiguous. Written as DNA, the CDR3 is TGCAGCGTTGCTGGCGGAACTAATGAAAAACTGTTTTTT. As protein: CSVAGGTNEKLFF.